The source of this T cell receptor beta chain is a study of shared clonotypes between healthy human individuals (dated by TCRdb to 2018 to 2021). General notes on the study: The cohort comprised a couple of women and a few men aged 18 to 49 years. For each donor, CD4 naive and CD4 memory were each given three plates, CD8 naive was given two plates, and CD8 memory was given one plate. The study deeply sequenced blood TCR repertoires of about five healthy adults to estimate repertoire size and the extent of clonotype sharing between individuals. Different laboratories and diverse techniques were used to prepare libraries and sequence TCR repertoires, to increase sequencing depth and limit assay-specific biases. Per donor, leukapheresis produced somewhere between about 0.94 and 9.5 billion PBMCs.

CDR1 and CDR2, looked up from the germline V gene, are SQVTM and ANQGSEA. The germline V end is reduced by 5 bases and the J end by 4 bases; junction bases left unmatched: 8. The CDR3 contains 16 residues, cysteine and phenylalanine counted. Only the CDR3 DNA is retained, 48 bases long and in frame from the first base. TCR CDR3 regions were amplified from genomic DNA by multiplex PCR using the deep immunoSEQ assay. Extracted genomic DNA from each cell subset was distributed evenly across all wells of several immunoSEQ 96-well plates, and each plate was treated as a replicate. For sorted subsets, each replicate PCR was loaded with 200 ng genomic DNA, equivalent to 30,000 or so T cell genomes. Purified libraries were measured with a Qubit 3.0 fluorometer, size-checked on a Bioanalyzer 2100, and measured again with the KAPA Library Quantification kit. A separate single-read 150-cycle Illumina NextSeq 550 flow cell was used to sequence each immunoSEQ 96-well plate. The authors processed their data as follows. The immunoSEQ output contained only junctional sequences without quality scores, so filtering could not match that applied to full-length reads. To assign V/J genes and CDR3, sequences were annotated using PyIR, a Python wrapper for IgBLAST v1.9, with IMGT germline references. Reads were removed for weak V/J assignments (E-value above 1e-6), missing CDR3, stop codons, out-of-frame junctions, or ambiguous translated residues. V3J clonotypes were defined as sequences sharing the same inferred V gene, J gene, and CDR3 amino acid sequence. To compute the percentage overlap between repertoires, the number of shared unique clonotypes was divided by the size of the smaller repertoire. Richness of each repertoire was evaluated using RTK rarefaction, the Chao1 estimator, and Recon v2.1 estimates of unobserved clonotypes. For all TCRbeta clonotypes obtained by the gDNA method from a handful of donors, generation probabilities were computed with OLGA. Held by TCRdb, this immuneACCESS table contains in-frame sequences only and omits some clones. Under half of the omission traces to an unresolved V gene where checked; the cause of the rest is unknown. The V and J calls and clone size are taken from that table; D and trimming were inferred from the DNA. This sample holds over 1.4 million clones; around 95% were observed only once. The ten top clones hold more than 0.9% of the sample.

Results and caveats for the whole study, not just this receptor: Around 5.4% of naive CD4, around 3.5% of naive CD8, 2.3% of memory CD4, and less than 0.45% of memory CD8 clonotypes were shared across a handful of donors. Incomplete sequencing was indicated by rarefaction of sorted-subset datasets, despite the large sequencing depth. Larger estimated clonotype richness was generally found for naive subsets than for memory subsets. Because the study included only a small number of donors, the genetic and exposure-history diversity represented was limited. Based on pairwise subsampling, the degree of clonotype sharing among donors was expected to be affected by sequencing depth. Only blood was sampled, and tissue TCR repertoires likely differ from those in blood. Compared with non-shared clonotypes, clonotypes shared by all four sorted-subset donors had higher generation probabilities.

Healthy HIV-negative adults with no recently reported acute infections or vaccinations were included as donors. All donors were Caucasian adults living in Nashville, Tennessee, USA. CD4+ T cells were enriched through magnetic negative selection, after which naive cells were positively selected on CD45RA and the remaining negative fraction served as the memory subset. Blood was obtained by leukapheresis, after which PBMCs were separated by Ficoll-Histopaque density gradient centrifugation and cryopreserved in liquid nitrogen vapor phase. Analytical flow cytometry was used to check the purity and quantity of every magnetically sorted T cell population. Genomic DNA was isolated from every sorted fraction and measured by UV absorbance on a Nanodrop 2000c. In the case of this clone: Its antigen is currently not known. Base qualities were left out, and no much larger clone turns up one base away.

The rearrangement joined TRBV29-1 to TRBJ2-2, with 12 middle bases fitting TRBD2. What was sequenced was naive CD4+ T cells sorted from blood. What the cell subset or site label conveys for this sample: CD45RA+ positively selected. This TCR was recovered from a man aged 25 to 40 in good health. This receptor has the CDR3 CSVLLAGGHGTGELFF. The nucleotide sequence is TGCAGCGTTCTGCTAGCGGGAGGGCATGGCACCGGGGAGCTGTTTTTT.